Listed below are T cell receptor beta chains from one sample, sequenced in a study of identical twins. MiXCR was run by TCRdb on the 5' RACE reads, yielding one entry per CDR3 protein. The data hold fewer than 650,000 distinct CDR3 sequences, with just over 7% observed a single time. The sample was also linked to a second study, of yellow fever vaccine responses in identical twins.

The sample comprised PBMCs. The receptors shown here come from a young woman in good health. The CDR3 runs from the conserved cysteine through the conserved F or W. Each record gives: D gene, clone size, V gene, J gene, CDR3 protein, CDR3 DNA. The D gene is left open where the match is weak. The size entry is marked missing in some rows and otherwise reads once, few, many or a size class.

>NA|few|TRBV10-3|TRBJ1-2
CAISESPWEPYGYTF
TGTGCCATCAGTGAGTCCCCGTGGGAACCCTATGGCTACACCTTC
>NA|NA|TRBV6-5|TRBJ1-1
CASSYREGNTEAFF
TGTGCCAGCAGTTACCGGGAGGGAAACACTGAAGCTTTCTTT
>NA|many|TRBV29-1|TRBJ2-7
CSVQGVGGFSYEQYF
TGCAGCGTTCAGGGGGTTGGGGGGTTCTCCTACGAGCAGTACTTC
>NA|many|TRBV6-6|TRBJ1-1
CASSFRVDTEAFF
TGTGCCAGCAGTTTTAGGGTGGACACTGAAGCTTTCTTT
>NA|NA|TRBV5-5|TRBJ1-4
CASSLSHGVYKLFF
TGTGCCAGCAGCCTATCACATGGGGTGTACAAACTGTTTTTT
>NA|NA|TRBV20-1|TRBJ2-5
CSARENRGTIMGETQYF
TGCAGTGCTAGAGAAAACCGCGGGACGATTATGGGAGAGACCCAGTACTTC
>NA|few|TRBV4-1|TRBJ2-7
CASSQVRGGPSYEQYF
TGCGCCAGCAGCCAAGTTCGTGGCGGACCCTCCTACGAGCAGTACTTC
>TRBD2|NA|TRBV7-3|TRBJ2-1
CASSRTSGSQGEQFF
TGTGCCAGCAGCAGGACTAGCGGGAGCCAGGGTGAGCAGTTCTTC
>NA|NA|TRBV29-1|TRBJ1-1
CSVGTPTEAFF
TGCAGCGTCGGGACTCCCACTGAAGCTTTCTTT
>TRBD2|few|TRBV5-5|TRBJ2-1
CASSLAELAGSSYNEQFF
TGTGCCAGCAGCTTGGCAGAACTAGCGGGAAGCTCCTACAATGAGCAGTTCTTC
>TRBD1|many|TRBV13|TRBJ2-3
CASSPTPWTGGTDTQYF
TGTGCCAGCAGCCCTACACCCTGGACAGGGGGCACAGATACGCAGTATTTT
>TRBD1|few|TRBV9|TRBJ2-5
CASSERDRVEETQYF
TGTGCCAGCAGCGAGCGGGACAGGGTCGAAGAGACCCAGTACTTC
>NA|few|TRBV5-1|TRBJ2-5
CASSLGDSRETQYF
TGCGCCAGCAGCTTGGGGGACTCAAGGGAGACCCAGTACTTC
>NA|NA|TRBV6-1|TRBJ1-1
CASSQSGRDDAFF
TGTGCCAGCAGTCAAAGCGGACGGGACGATGCTTTCTTT
>NA|few|TRBV28|TRBJ1-6
CASSPGASPLHF
TGTGCCAGCAGTCCAGGAGCTTCACCCCTCCACTTT
>NA|NA|TRBV28|TRBJ1-5
CASSSGRDQPQHF
TGTGCCAGCAGTTCGGGGAGAGATCAGCCCCAGCATTTT
>TRBD2|few|TRBV12-3/TRBV12-4|TRBJ2-5
CASSLGLAGGSRYEETQYF
TGTGCCAGCAGTTTGGGACTAGCGGGGGGAAGTCGGTATGAAGAGACCCAGTACTTC
>NA|many|TRBV3-1|TRBJ2-1
CASSQELLGVQFF
TGTGCCAGCAGCCAAGAACTCCTCGGGGTCCAGTTCTTC
>NA|NA|TRBV20-1|TRBJ2-1
CSARGLRRDSYNEQFF
TGCAGTGCTAGAGGATTGCGGCGGGATTCATACAATGAGCAGTTCTTC
>NA|many|TRBV6-1|TRBJ1-5
CASRTDGFSNQPQHF
TGTGCCAGCAGAACGGACGGCTTCAGCAATCAGCCCCAGCATTTT
>NA|many|TRBV12-3/TRBV12-4|TRBJ1-2
CASRPSGYGYTF
TGTGCCAGCAGACCTTCTGGCTATGGCTACACCTTC
>NA|few|TRBV3-1|TRBJ2-7
CASSQGGVYEQYF
TGTGCCAGCAGCCAAGGGGGGGTCTACGAGCAGTACTTC
>TRBD1|few|TRBV7-9|TRBJ2-1
CASSSGQGTYNEQFF
TGTGCCAGCAGCTCGGGACAGGGTACCTACAATGAGCAGTTCTTC
>NA|NA|TRBV20-1|TRBJ2-1
CCARDDLQPLLHNEQFF
TGCTGTGCTAGAGATGACCTACAGCCGCTACTACACAATGAGCAGTTCTTC
>NA|NA|TRBV28|TRBJ1-5
CASSSGGPQHF
TGTGCCAGCAGTTCCGGGGGTCCCCAGCATTTT
>NA|once|TRBV18|TRBJ2-3
CASSPPGGLSTDTQYF
TGTGCCAGCTCACCCCCCGGGGGGCTTAGCACAGATACGCAGTATTTT
>NA|many|TRBV7-9|TRBJ2-1
CASSIMDNEQFF
TGTGCCAGCAGCATCATGGACAATGAGCAGTTCTTC
>NA|few|TRBV2|TRBJ2-5
CASILHGAGGETQYF
TGTGCCAGCATCCTCCACGGGGCCGGCGGGGAGACCCAGTACTTC
>NA|NA|TRBV20-1|TRBJ2-2
CSARATGELFF
TGCAGTGCTAGAGCCACCGGGGAGCTGTTTTTT
>NA|few|TRBV20-1|TRBJ2-7
CSAEEDHFSYEQYF
TGCAGTGCTGAAGAGGATCATTTCTCCTACGAGCAGTACTTC
>TRBD1|many|TRBV3-1|TRBJ1-4
CASSQVRRGEKLFF
TGTGCCAGCAGCCAAGTCCGCAGGGGGGAAAAACTGTTTTTT
>TRBD2|many|TRBV14|TRBJ2-7
CASSSLAGDDEQYF
TGTGCCAGCTCGTCCTTAGCGGGAGATGACGAGCAGTACTTC